This T cell receptor (beta chain) was profiled in a study of blood T cell repertoires in COVID-19. Measured with immunoSEQ multiplex PCR; TCRdb has only the in-frame clones, and not every one. The sample shows about 250,000 clones, around nine tenths of them seen only once. Participants came from some 23 US areas, aged about 18 to 89 years. The clonotype comes from a woman between 45 and 65 years old who had recovered from COVID-19. The sample comprised PBMCs or T cells enriched from blood (not recorded which).

This CDR3 reads CASSVDRGSDTQYF. The CDR3 DNA is TGTGCCAGCAGCGTAGACAGGGGGTCAGATACGCAGTATTTT. The chain has TRBV9 and TRBJ2-3; TRBD1 aligns across 8 bases. CDR1 is SGDLS, CDR2 YYNGEE, per germline. The V gene end was trimmed by 0 bases and the J gene end by 4 bases; junction bases not matched to a gene: 1. CDR3 length: 14 amino acids. The full variable domain, in which reference TRBV9 and TRBJ2-3 provide the parts outside the CDR3, is DSGVTQTPKHLITATGQRVTLRCSPRSGDLSVYWYQQSLDQGLQFLIQYYNGEERAKGNILERFSAQQFPDLHSELNLSSLELGDSALYFCASSVDRGSDTQYFGPGTRLTVL.